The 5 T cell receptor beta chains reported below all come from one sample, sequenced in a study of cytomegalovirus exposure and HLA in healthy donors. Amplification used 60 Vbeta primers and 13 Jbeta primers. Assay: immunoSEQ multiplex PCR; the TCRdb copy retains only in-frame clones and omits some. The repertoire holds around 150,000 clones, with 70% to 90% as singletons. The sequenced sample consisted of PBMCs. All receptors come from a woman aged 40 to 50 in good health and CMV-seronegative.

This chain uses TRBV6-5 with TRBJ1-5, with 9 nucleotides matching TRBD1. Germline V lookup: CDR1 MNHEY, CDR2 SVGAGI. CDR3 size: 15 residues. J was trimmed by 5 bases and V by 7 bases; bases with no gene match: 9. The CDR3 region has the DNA TGTGCCAGCATCTCACTCGGACAGGGGTATCAGCCCCAGCATTTT. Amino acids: CASISLGQGYQPQHF.

The DNA of the CDR3 is TGTGCCAGCAGGGACAGGGGATCGGGTTCACCCCTCCACTTT. It yields the protein CASRDRGSGSPLHF. The genes are TRBV2 and TRBJ1-6; TRBD1 agrees at 9 bases. The CDR3 is 14 residues long. With 6 bases clipped from V and 9 bases from J, the junction kept 6 bases outside the gene matches. Germline V lookup: CDR1 SNHLY, CDR2 FYNNEI.

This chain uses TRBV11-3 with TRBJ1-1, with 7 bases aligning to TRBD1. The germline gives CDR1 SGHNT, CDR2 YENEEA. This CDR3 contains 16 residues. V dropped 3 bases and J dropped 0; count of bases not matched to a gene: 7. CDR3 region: CASSFYRGTVNTEAFF. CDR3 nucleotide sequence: TGTGCCAGCAGCTTTTACCGTGGGACAGTGAACACTGAAGCTTTCTTT.

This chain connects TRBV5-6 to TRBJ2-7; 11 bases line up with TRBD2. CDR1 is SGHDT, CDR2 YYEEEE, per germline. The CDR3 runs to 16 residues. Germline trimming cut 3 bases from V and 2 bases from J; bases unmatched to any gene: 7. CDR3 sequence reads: CASSSFGSGRAYEQYF. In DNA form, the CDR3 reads TGTGCCAGCAGCTCTTTTGGTAGCGGGAGGGCCTACGAGCAGTACTTC.

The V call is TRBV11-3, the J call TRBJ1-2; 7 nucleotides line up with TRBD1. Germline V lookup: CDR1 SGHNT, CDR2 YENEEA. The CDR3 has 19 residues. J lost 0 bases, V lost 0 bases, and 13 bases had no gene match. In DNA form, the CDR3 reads TGTGCCAGCAGCTTAGACGGGCGGTGGGCCAGGGGGGCTAACTATGGCTACACCTTC. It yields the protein CASSLDGRWARGANYGYTF.